The clone carrying this TCR beta chain was counted once. This entry is derived from a study of Ad26.COV2.S vaccination and SARS-CoV-2 variants. For the study at large: Doses of Ad26.COV2.S were injected into muscle once or twice, 56 days apart.

This sample's treatment: approximately 18 received Ad26.COV2.S at low or high dose, single or two shots; several received placebo; per-sample allocation not given. On day 63 after the first injection, vaccine and placebo recipients gave samples. Donation came from an adult in Boston who was aged 18-55 years. The V gene's germline CDR1 is SGHRS and CDR2 YFSETQ. V shed 6 bases and J shed 0 bases, with 13 bases lying between them. This CDR3 has 14 amino acids. Produced via immunoSEQ multiplex PCR; TCRdb's table is partial and in-frame only. Seen here are about 460,000 clones, 89% observed once, and the top ten hold 1.5% to 2%.

The V and J genes are TRBV5-1 and TRBJ2-7; D is perhaps TRBD1 or TRBD2 (6 bases each). The sample in question was peripheral blood, obtained in a trial of Ad26.COV2.S vaccine versus placebo. This clonotype was obtained from a person aged 18-65 years who received the Ad26.COV2.S COVID-19 vaccine or a placebo. CDR3 sequence: CASTEGVSSYEQYF. CDR3 nucleotides: TGCGCCAGCACGGAGGGGGTAAGCTCCTACGAGCAGTACTTC.